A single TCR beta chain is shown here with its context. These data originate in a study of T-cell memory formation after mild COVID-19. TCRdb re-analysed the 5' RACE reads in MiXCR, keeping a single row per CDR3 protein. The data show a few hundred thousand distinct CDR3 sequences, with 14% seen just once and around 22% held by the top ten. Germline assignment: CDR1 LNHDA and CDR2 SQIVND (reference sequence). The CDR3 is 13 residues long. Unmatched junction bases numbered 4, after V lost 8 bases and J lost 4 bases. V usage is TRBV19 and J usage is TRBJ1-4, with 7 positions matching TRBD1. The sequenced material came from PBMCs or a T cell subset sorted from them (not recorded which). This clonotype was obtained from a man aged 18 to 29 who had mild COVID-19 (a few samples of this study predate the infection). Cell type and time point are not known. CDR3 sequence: CASAGTVNEKLFF. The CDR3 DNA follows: TGTGCCAGTGCCGGGACAGTTAATGAAAAACTGTTTTTT.